This T cell receptor beta chain was sequenced for a study of blood T cell repertoires in COVID-19. In the source study's methods: Estimates of nucleated cell counts were drawn from the amplification of reference gene primers. Here immunoSEQ multiplex PCR was the method, and the copy in TCRdb shows in-frame clones only, minus some. That table supplies the V and J calls and clone size; D and trimming were determined from the DNA. The table lists around 150,000 clones, roughly 80% of them singletons. Germline CDR1 MDHEN, CDR2 SYDVKM. The ends lost 1 base at V and 4 bases at J; junction bases unmatched: 5. This CDR3 spans 16 amino acids.

This chain uses TRBV28 with TRBJ1-5; 9 bases map to TRBD1. This sequence was found in a woman in her thirties or forties with COVID-19, enrolled during active disease. Sequenced sample: peripheral blood. CDR3 sequence: CASSLFGGTGNQPQHF. CDR3 DNA sequence: TGTGCCAGCAGTTTATTTGGAGGGACAGGGAATCAGCCCCAGCATTTT.